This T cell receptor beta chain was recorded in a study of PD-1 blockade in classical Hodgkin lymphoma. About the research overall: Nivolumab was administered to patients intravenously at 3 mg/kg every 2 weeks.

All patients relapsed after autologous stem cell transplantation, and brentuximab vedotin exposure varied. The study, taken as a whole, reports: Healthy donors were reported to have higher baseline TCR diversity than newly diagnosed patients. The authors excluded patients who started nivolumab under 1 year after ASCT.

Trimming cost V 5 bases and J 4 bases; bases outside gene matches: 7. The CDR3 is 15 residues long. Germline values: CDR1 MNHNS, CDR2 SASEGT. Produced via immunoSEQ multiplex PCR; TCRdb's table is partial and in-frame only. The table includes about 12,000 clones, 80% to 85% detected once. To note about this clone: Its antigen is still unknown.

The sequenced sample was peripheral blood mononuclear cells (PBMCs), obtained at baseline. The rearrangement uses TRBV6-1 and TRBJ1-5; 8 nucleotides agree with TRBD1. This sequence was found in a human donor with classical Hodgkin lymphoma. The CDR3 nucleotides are TGTGCCAGCAGTAACGGACAGGGACAGAATCAGCCCCAGCATTTT. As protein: CASSNGQGQNQPQHF.